The rows below give T cell receptor beta chains drawn from one sample of a study of early T cells in non-severe SARS-CoV-2 infection. TCRdb fed the 5' RACE reads into MiXCR, producing one record per CDR3 protein. The sample has 35,000 to 50,000 distinct CDR3 sequences; around 5.1% are singletons. Source: whole blood, taken at baseline. Receptors were obtained from an adult who was a healthcare worker with PCR-confirmed SARS-CoV-2 infection or an uninfected control (not recorded which). Each CDR3 is given with its conserved first and last residue. Only part of the rows carry a size: once, few, many, or a class if the clone is expanded.

many	TRBV29-1	TRBJ2-2	CSHRQNTGELFF
many	TRBV4-3	TRBJ2-7	CASSQDRARGGRGEQYF
NA	TRBV27	TRBJ2-5	CASSLAAYETQYF
many	TRBV7-6	TRBJ2-1	CASSLVLREGDEQFF
many	TRBV7-2	TRBJ2-6	CATLITYGANVLTF
NA	TRBV21-1	TRBJ2-7	CASSNQYPKQYF
many	TRBV30	TRBJ2-5	CAWSIAQETQYF
NA	TRBV7-7	TRBJ2-7	CASSLDRTYEQYF
few	TRBV7-9	TRBJ2-1	CASSPGRYNEQFF
few	TRBV2	TRBJ2-1	CAIRTGQLSYNEQFF
many	TRBV7-2	TRBJ2-1	CASSPTSGRGSYNEQFF
many	TRBV7-2	TRBJ2-1	CASSLGTGGNREQFF
few	TRBV5-1	TRBJ1-2	CASSNDGGYGYTF
few	TRBV3-1	TRBJ2-5	CASSQVETQYF
NA	TRBV12-3/TRBV12-4	TRBJ1-2	CASSLGQNRRSGYTF
NA	TRBV20-1	TRBJ2-1	CSAERGAESAYNEQFF
NA	TRBV2	TRBJ2-1	CASISGGYNEQFF
NA	TRBV30	TRBJ1-2	CAWSWGPPGYTF
many	TRBV2	TRBJ2-7	CASSGLSARRGSYEQYF
many	TRBV29-1	TRBJ2-1	CSVGKVAGAYNEQFF
many	TRBV20-1	TRBJ2-1	CSAPGKRGNNEQFF
many	TRBV20-1	TRBJ2-1	CSATRRGGWDEQFF
few	TRBV30	TRBJ2-7	CAWSVEALSSYEQYF
NA	TRBV6-5	TRBJ2-3	CASSYSPDWNTQYF
many	TRBV5-1	TRBJ1-2	CASSLAAQGLYGYTF
few	TRBV6-5	TRBJ1-3	CASSYSAGAGLNTIYF
many	TRBV27	TRBJ1-5	CASSLNSRPGNQPQHF
medium-sized	TRBV6-1	TRBJ1-5	CASSLVPDNQPQHF
many	TRBV6-1	TRBJ2-7	CASTSRREGLYEQYF
many	TRBV20-1	TRBJ2-7	CSARFDRGYEQYF
NA	TRBV6-2/TRBV6-3	TRBJ2-7	CASSYSTSGGYEQYF
many	TRBV6-1	TRBJ2-7	CASSPRRPTYEQYF
many	TRBV20-1	TRBJ1-3	CSATDPFGASSGNTIYF